A single sample is the source of the 8 T cell receptor beta chains below, sequenced in a study of blood T cell repertoires in COVID-19. Some clones are missing from TCRdb's copy, which holds only in-frame ones; the method was immunoSEQ multiplex PCR. The table shows fewer than 300,000 clones, with about 91% occurring only once. Sequenced sample: PBMCs or T cells enriched from blood (not recorded which). Receptors originate from a woman aged 40 to 55 with acute COVID-19.

The J gene is TRBJ2-3, the V gene TRBV7-9; 9 nucleotides line up with TRBD1. Germline V CDR1 and CDR2: SEHNR, FQNEAQ (reference sequence). CDR3 length: 17 amino acids. Trimming removed 10 bases from V and 7 bases from J; junction bases left unmatched: 21. CDR3: CATLGDRAQSNGYTQYF. Written as DNA, the CDR3 is TGTGCCACCCTAGGGGACAGGGCCCAATCCAATGGGTATACGCAGTATTTT.

V gene TRBV11-3 combines with J gene TRBJ2-7, with TRBD2 matching 7 bases. The CDR3 is 14 residues long. With V trimmed by 1 base and J by 7 bases, 7 bases remained unmatched. Germline V gene data show CDR1 as SGHNT and CDR2 as YENEEA. CDR3 sequence: CASSLVGGPGEQYV. The CDR3 bases are TGTGCCAGCAGCTTAGTGGGAGGGCCCGGGGAGCAGTACGTC.

This chain joins TRBV6-5 and TRBJ1-1; tentative D call: TRBD1 (5 bases). V lost 6 bases and J 4 bases, leaving 18 bases between the germline ends. In germline, CDR1 is MNHEY, CDR2 SVGAGI. This CDR3 has 15 amino acids. CDR3 nucleotides: TGTGCCAGCAGGCGGACCGTCACGGGGGGCACTGAAGCTTTCTTT. Its translation: CASRRTVTGGTEAFF.

The chain uses TRBV5-8 and TRBJ1-2, with TRBD1 as a possible D gene (6 bases). Trimming stripped 0 bases from V and 5 bases from J, with 14 bases between. Germline-derived CDR1 and CDR2 are SGHTS and YDEGEE. The CDR3 has 15 residues. CDR3 residues: CASSLGPGQTYGYTF. Written as DNA, the CDR3 is TGTGCCAGCAGCTTGGGTCCCGGACAGACTTATGGCTACACCTTC.

The chain joins TRBV19 to TRBJ2-3, with 12 bases fitting TRBD2. This CDR3 spans 18 amino acids. From germline, CDR1 is LNHDA and CDR2 SQIVND (reference sequence). With V trimmed by 6 bases and J by 4 bases, 14 bases remained unmatched. This CDR3 reads CASSTHRASGRVSDTQYF. Here the CDR3 DNA reads TGTGCCAGTAGCACACACCGGGCTAGCGGGAGGGTGTCAGATACGCAGTATTTT.

This clone was seen a handful of times. The chain joins TRBV6-2 or TRBV6-3 to TRBJ1-4, with unresolved D. Looked up from germline, CDR1 is MNHEY and CDR2 is SVGEGT. This CDR3 has 15 amino acids. V was trimmed by 5 bases and J by 8 bases, leaving 18 bases between them. CDR3 amino acids: CASSTTTPAGEKLFF. CDR3 in DNA: TGTGCCAGCAGTACCACGACCCCGGCCGGGGAAAAACTGTTTTTT.

The chain recombines TRBV24-1 with TRBJ2-2; D possibly corresponds to TRBD2 (6 bases). CDR1 is KGHDR, CDR2 SFDVKD, per germline. The CDR3 contains 14 residues. Trimming cost V 3 bases and J 3 bases, with 7 bases left between them. The CDR3 DNA sequence: TGTGCCACCAGTGATCGGGAGTACACCGGGGAGCTGTTTTTT. Residues: CATSDREYTGELFF.

The rearrangement joins TRBV6-5 to TRBJ2-1; TRBD2 matches 10 bases. CDR1 and CDR2 from the germline V gene are MNHEY and SVGAGI. V lost 5 bases to trimming and J lost 10 bases; unmatched junction nucleotides: 8. This CDR3 is built from 14 residues. CDR3 DNA sequence: TGTGCCAGCAGTCTGGGACTAGCGTTCTTCGAGCAGTTCTTC. Its protein is CASSLGLAFFEQFF.